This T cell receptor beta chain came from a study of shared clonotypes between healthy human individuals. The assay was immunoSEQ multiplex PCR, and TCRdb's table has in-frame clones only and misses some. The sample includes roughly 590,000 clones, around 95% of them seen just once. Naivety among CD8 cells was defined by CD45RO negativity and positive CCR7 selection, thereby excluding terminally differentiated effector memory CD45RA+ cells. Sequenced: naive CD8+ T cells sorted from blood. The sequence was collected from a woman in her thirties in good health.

This CDR3 is CASSGRNLAGLHGYTF. CDR3 sequence (DNA): TGTGCCAGCAGTGGACGAAACTTAGCGGGCCTACATGGCTACACCTTC. This chain joins TRBV2 and TRBJ1-2; the D is unclear. The CDR3 consists of 16 residues. V gave up 4 bases and J gave up 6 bases, with 21 bases separating them. The germline CDR1 and CDR2 sequences are SNHLY and FYNNEI.